This T cell receptor beta chain was identified during a study of Ad26.COV2.S vaccination and SARS-CoV-2 variants. With regard to this clone: No antigen is known for it.

Sequencing was performed with immunoSEQ multiplex PCR; in TCRdb, only in-frame clones are kept and a portion is missing. Of about 180,000 clones listed, around nine tenths are singletons. Study-wide results and limits: It is possible that the TCR breadth and depth analyses underestimated the total T cell responses. Comparability of non-spike TCR breadth was observed across vaccine and placebo recipients. In vaccinated individuals, spike-specific CD8+ and CD4+ T cell responses reportedly displayed substantial breadth. The placebo group had lower spike-specific TCR breadth than the vaccine recipients did.

The CDR3 consists of 12 residues. The V and J ends lost 3 bases and 8 bases respectively, with 10 bases between them. Specimen: peripheral blood, collected after recovery from COVID-19. The TCR sequence derives from a human donor who had recovered from COVID-19. The chain employs TRBV12-3 or TRBV12-4 and TRBJ1-2, with a possible D match to TRBD1 (5 bases). The chain's CDR3 is CASSFPGGGYTF. In nucleotides, the CDR3 is TGTGCCAGCAGTTTCCCCGGGGGAGGCTACACCTTC.